Presented here are 24 T cell receptor beta chains from one specimen sequenced in a study of control samples from healthy donors and cancer patients. Profiled with immunoSEQ multiplex PCR; TCRdb holds only in-frame clones, not every one. The sample has about 34,000 clones, about 86% seen once. The sequencing input was PBMCs. These receptors all come from a middle-aged woman with lung cancer.

The V call is TRBV19, the J call TRBJ1-1; 9 bases line up with TRBD1. J gave up 2 bases and V 9 bases, and 10 bases lay outside the gene matches. The CDR3 has 15 amino acids. CDR1 and CDR2 from the germline V gene are LNHDA and SQIVND (reference sequence). CDR3 DNA: TGTGCCAGCGTGGACAGGGGACGAAAAAACACTGAAGCTTTCTTT. Amino acids: CASVDRGRKNTEAFF.

V usage is TRBV18 and J usage is TRBJ1-1; D not resolved. Germline V gives CDR1 KGHSH, CDR2 LQKENI. CDR3 length: 15 amino acids. Deletions cut 1 base from V and 1 base from J, with 10 bases between. CDR3 coding DNA: TGTGCCAGCTCACCACTCTCAGCTTCGAACACTGAAGCTTTCTTT. Amino acid sequence: CASSPLSASNTEAFF.

The gene calls are TRBV10-3 and TRBJ2-7, with 9 bases identical to TRBD1. The ends lost 11 bases at V and 6 bases at J; junction bases unmatched: 14. From germline, CDR1 is ENHRY and CDR2 SYGVKD. The CDR3 extends over 14 amino acids. The CDR3 DNA follows: TGTGCCTCATCCGGGACAGGGACGATTGGCGAGCAGTACTTC. Amino acids: CASSGTGTIGEQYF.

The CDR3 DNA reads as TGTGCCAGCAGCTACGGGGTCAATGAAAAACTGTTTTTT. Encoded protein: CASSYGVNEKLFF. This sequence joins TRBV7-2 and TRBJ1-4; D is unresolved. The V gene lost 4 bases and the J gene lost 5 bases, with 8 bases spanning the gap. Germline CDR1 SGHTA, CDR2 FQGNSA. The CDR3 totals 13 residues.

CDR3 nucleotide sequence: TGTGCCAGCAGTCGGGACACCCAGCAGTACTTC. Amino acids: CASSRDTQQYF. This chain uses TRBV2 with TRBJ2-7, with D tentatively TRBD1 (6 bases). V was clipped by 5 bases and J by 8 bases, with 10 bases between them. The germline gives CDR1 SNHLY, CDR2 FYNNEI. This CDR3 comprises 11 residues.

V is TRBV7-3 and J is TRBJ2-3; possibly TRBD2 for D (5 bases). Per germline, CDR1 SGHTA and CDR2 FQGTGA. The CDR3 extends over 14 amino acids. V lost 5 bases to trimming and J lost 4 bases, with 13 bases between them. This CDR3 reads CASSTTSGSDTQYF. DNA for the CDR3: TGTGCCAGCAGCACAACCTCGGGATCAGATACGCAGTATTTT.

The chain links TRBV6-5 to TRBJ2-5; maybe TRBD2 (7 bases). The CDR3 totals 16 residues. Looked up from germline, CDR1 is MNHEY and CDR2 is SVGAGI. V gave up 0 bases and J gave up 5 bases, with 16 bases separating them. The CDR3 bases are TGTGCCAGCAGTTACTCCTTCCGGGGGGCGAGGGAGACCCAGTACTTC. Encoded protein: CASSYSFRGARETQYF.

The chain employs TRBV9 and TRBJ1-4; D unresolved. This CDR3 has 16 residues. Germline V gene lookup returns CDR1 SGDLS and CDR2 YYNGEE. Between the trimmed V and J ends, which lost 2 bases and 8 bases, there was a span of 19 bases. The DNA for the CDR3 is TGTGCCAGCAGCGTCAATCCGCAGCCTCTAGGGGAAAAACTGTTTTTT. Its translation: CASSVNPQPLGEKLFF.

The genes are TRBV3-1 (or the pseudogene TRBV3-2) and TRBJ2-5, with TRBD2 matching 12 bases. Looked up from germline, CDR1 is LGHDT and CDR2 is YNNKEL (reference sequence). J lost 1 base, V lost 1 base, and 1 base had no gene match. The length of the CDR3 is 16 residues. Here the CDR3 reads CASSQGLAGAQETQYF. The CDR3 DNA follows: TGTGCCAGCAGCCAAGGACTAGCGGGGGCCCAAGAGACCCAGTACTTC.

This clone has a single count. The rearrangement joins TRBV10-3 to TRBJ1-2, with unresolved D. The V end was cut by 0 bases, the J end by 7 bases, with 12 bases between. Looked up from germline, CDR1 is ENHRY and CDR2 is SYGVKD. This CDR3 has 14 residues. CDR3 sequence (DNA): TGTGCCATCAGTGAGTCGAAAGTTCGGGGTGGCTACACCTTC. It codes for CAISESKVRGGYTF.

This clone was counted between two and nine times. The chain joins TRBV6-5 to TRBJ2-3; D is ambiguous. The CDR3 contains 14 residues. Germline V lookup: CDR1 MNHEY, CDR2 SVGAGI. Trimming left V 5 bases short and J 0 bases short, with 9 bases between. The CDR3 DNA follows: TGTGCCAGCAGTCTTACGGTGAGCACAGATACGCAGTATTTT. Protein sequence: CASSLTVSTDTQYF.

The chain's CDR3 is CASSPGSLFRGAFF. The DNA for the CDR3 is TGTGCCAGCAGCCCGGGGAGTCTTTTCCGAGGAGCTTTCTTT. The rearrangement uses TRBV11-3 and TRBJ1-1, with D uncertain. This CDR3 is 14 amino acids long. The V end lost 5 bases, the J end lost 10 bases, and 20 bases lay between the germline ends. Germline V CDR1 and CDR2: SGHNT, YENEEA.

V is TRBV20-1 and J is TRBJ2-7, with D hard to call. V was pared by 6 bases and J by 6 bases, with 12 bases between. CDR1 and CDR2 (germline): DFQATT, SNEGSKA (reference sequence). This CDR3 has 11 amino acids. CDR3 DNA: TGCAGTGCCCCTAATTACGGCGAGCAGTACTTC. Its translation is CSAPNYGEQYF.

The V and J genes are TRBV18 and TRBJ1-3; D ambiguous. The CDR3 spans 16 residues. Trimming removed 1 base from V and 4 bases from J, with 14 bases in between. Looked up from germline, CDR1 is KGHSH and CDR2 is LQKENI. The chain's CDR3 is CASSPRATKAGNTIYF. The CDR3, as DNA: TGTGCCAGCTCACCACGGGCCACTAAAGCCGGAAACACCATATATTTT.

CDR3 in DNA: TGTGCCTGGAGTGTTGGGGGCAGCAATCAGCCCCAGCATTTT. Translating it yields CAWSVGGSNQPQHF. The genes are TRBV30 and TRBJ1-5, with a weak D call TRBD1 (6 bases). V shed 0 bases and J shed 1 base, with 7 bases lying between them. This CDR3 is 14 amino acids long. The germline V gene encodes CDR1 GTSNPN and CDR2 SVGIG (reference sequence).

The chain recombines TRBV12-3 or TRBV12-4 with TRBJ2-3; D call uncertain. Trimming removed 3 bases from V and 6 bases from J, with 10 bases in between. This CDR3 spans 13 amino acids. The CDR3 DNA is TGTGCCAGCAGTTTGCCCCTCAGGGATACGCAGTATTTT. Translation: CASSLPLRDTQYF.

J is TRBJ2-3 and V is TRBV6-5; D is unclear. The CDR3 is 13 amino acids. The V gene's germline CDR1 is MNHEY and CDR2 SVGAGI. The germline V and J ends were trimmed by 11 bases and 1 base, with 13 bases remaining between them. The CDR3 DNA follows: TGTGCCGGGCAGTCCGGACGCACAGATACGCAGTATTTT. It codes for CAGQSGRTDTQYF.

This clone was counted a single time. V gene TRBV28 combines with J gene TRBJ2-7; D tentatively reads TRBD1 or TRBD2 (7 bases each). The CDR3 spans 14 residues. The V end lost 4 bases, the J end lost 7 bases, and 17 bases lay between the germline ends. Germline V CDR1 and CDR2: MDHEN, SYDVKM. CDR3 bases: TGTGCCAGCAGTTCCCAGGGGGGGCAAAGGGAGCAGTACTTC. Translating gives CASSSQGGQREQYF. The full variable domain, with the rest looked up from reference TRBV28 and TRBJ2-7, is DVKVTQSSRYLVKRTGEKVFLECVQDMDHENMFWYRQDPGLGLRLIYFSYDVKMKEKGDIPEGYSVSREKKERFSLILESASTNQTSMYLCASSSQGGQREQYFGPGTRLTVT.

The chain joins TRBV9 to TRBJ2-1; unclear D gene. CDR3 length equals 14 residues. V dropped 4 bases and J dropped 12 bases, with 20 bases sitting between them. Germline lookup yields CDR1 SGDLS and CDR2 YYNGEE. The CDR3 is CASSPTLGALGQFF. DNA of the CDR3: TGTGCCAGCAGCCCCACTTTGGGCGCCCTCGGGCAGTTCTTC. Combining the CDR3 with reference TRBV9 and TRBJ2-1 gives the whole variable domain DSGVTQTPKHLITATGQRVTLRCSPRSGDLSVYWYQQSLDQGLQFLIQYYNGEERAKGNILERFSAQQFPDLHSELNLSSLELGDSALYFCASSPTLGALGQFFGPGTRLTVL.

The rearrangement links TRBV2 to TRBJ1-5; 8 nucleotides agree with TRBD1. CDR3 length: 14 residues. V lost 6 bases, J lost 9 bases, and 10 bases stayed unmatched. Per the germline V gene, CDR1 is SNHLY and CDR2 is FYNNEI. CDR3 loop: CASRGRGPQAPQHF. CDR3 coding DNA: TGTGCCAGCAGGGGCAGGGGGCCCCAGGCGCCCCAGCATTTT.

The chain links TRBV5-4 to TRBJ1-2; D not resolved. The CDR3 is made up of 16 amino acids. Between the trimmed V and J ends, which lost 0 bases and 4 bases, there was a span of 16 bases. Germline-derived CDR1 and CDR2 are SGHNT and YYREEE (reference sequence). The DNA for the CDR3 is TGTGCCAGCAGCTTGGATTACAGCGGTTCTCTCTATGGCTACACCTTC. Protein: CASSLDYSGSLYGYTF. Combining the CDR3 with reference TRBV5-4 and TRBJ1-2 gives the whole variable domain ETGVTQSPTHLIKTRGQQVTLRCSSQSGHNTVSWYQQALGQGPQFIFQYYREEENGRGNFPPRFSGLQFPNYSSELNVNALELDDSALYLCASSLDYSGSLYGYTFGSGTRLTVV.

CDR3 sequence (DNA): TGTGCCAGCAGCCCAGGGTCTAACTATGGCTACACCTTC. This gives the protein CASSPGSNYGYTF. J is TRBJ1-2 and V is TRBV6-6; D perhaps matches TRBD1 (5 bases). The CDR3 extends over 13 amino acids. Germline V CDR1 and CDR2: MNHNY, SVGAGI (reference sequence). The V and J ends lost 6 bases and 0 bases respectively, with 8 bases between them.

The chain carries TRBV10-1 and TRBJ1-4, with D uncertain. The V gene's germline CDR1 is WNHNN and CDR2 SYGVQD (reference sequence). V lost 3 bases and J 8 bases, leaving 7 bases between the germline ends. The CDR3 sequence is 12 residues long. The CDR3 region has the DNA TGCGCCAGCAGTGATCAGCGGGAAAAACTGTTTTTT. This translates into CASSDQREKLFF.

The genes are TRBV27 and TRBJ1-2; D uncertain. The CDR3 has 13 amino acids. Germline CDR1 is MNHEY and CDR2 is SMNVEV (reference sequence). Trimming left V 2 bases short and J 7 bases short, with 11 bases between. The CDR3 loop reads CASSLTELGGYTF. The DNA for the CDR3 is TGTGCCAGCAGTTTAACAGAACTCGGTGGCTACACCTTC.